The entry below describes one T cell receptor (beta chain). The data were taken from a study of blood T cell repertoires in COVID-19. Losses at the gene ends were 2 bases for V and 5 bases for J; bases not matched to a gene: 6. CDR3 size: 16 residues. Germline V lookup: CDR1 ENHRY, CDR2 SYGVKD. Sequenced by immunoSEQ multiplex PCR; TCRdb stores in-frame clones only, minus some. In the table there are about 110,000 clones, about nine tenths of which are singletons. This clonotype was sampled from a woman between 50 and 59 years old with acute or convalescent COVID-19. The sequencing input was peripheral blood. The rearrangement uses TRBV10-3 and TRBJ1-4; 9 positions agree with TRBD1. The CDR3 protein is CAISEGGQGYNEKLFF. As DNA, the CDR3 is TGTGCCATCAGTGAGGGTGGACAGGGGTACAATGAAAAACTGTTTTTT.